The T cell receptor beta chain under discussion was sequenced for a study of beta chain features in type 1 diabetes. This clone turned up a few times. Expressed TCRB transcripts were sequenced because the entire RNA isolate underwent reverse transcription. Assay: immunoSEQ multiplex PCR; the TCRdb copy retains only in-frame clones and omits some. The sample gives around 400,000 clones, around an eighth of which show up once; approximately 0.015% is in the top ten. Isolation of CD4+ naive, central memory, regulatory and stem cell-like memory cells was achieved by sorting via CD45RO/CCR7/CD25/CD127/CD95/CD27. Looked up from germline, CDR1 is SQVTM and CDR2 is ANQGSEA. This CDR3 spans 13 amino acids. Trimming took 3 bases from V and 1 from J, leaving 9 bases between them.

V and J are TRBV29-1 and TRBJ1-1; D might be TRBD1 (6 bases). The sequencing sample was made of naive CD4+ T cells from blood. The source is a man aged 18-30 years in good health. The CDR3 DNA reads TGCAGCGTTGATGTGGGACAGAACACTGAAGCTTTCTTT. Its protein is CSVDVGQNTEAFF.